This T cell receptor beta chain is from a study of human T cells and chemical hapten exposure. On the study more broadly: Read at 6 days, the patch tests placed 0.01% DPC on the upper back.

Study conclusions and caveats: PT1 expanded TCR numbers rose with patch test score.

Time point reported: patch test 2, 6 weeks after DPC sensitization. The treatment here: therapeutic diphenylcyclopropenone sensitization with weekly scalp DPC. Drawing of blood took place ahead of applying each patch test. It was unfractionated whole blood from which total RNA was extracted. TCRdb reprocessed the RACE reads with MiXCR, giving one entry per CDR3 protein. The sample includes about 54,000 distinct CDR3 sequences, 9.5% to 10% seen only once; the top ten take 1.5% to 2%. CDR1 and CDR2 (germline): SGHRS, YFSETQ. The CDR3 extends over 15 amino acids. Trimming took 0 bases from V and 1 from J, leaving 10 bases between them. This clonotype was counted at least ten times. Its antigen is undetermined.

The sequenced sample was whole blood, obtained in connection with sensitization to the hapten diphenylcyclopropenone (DPC). V is TRBV5-1 and J is TRBJ1-1; D is unclear. The receptor comes from a woman in her fifties or sixties with alopecia areata. Some clones in this sample may be carry-over from other donors' samples. The DNA of the CDR3 is TGCGCCAGCAGCTTGGCCCAGGCCAGGAACACTGAAGCTTTCTTT. This translates into CASSLAQARNTEAFF.